This T cell receptor (beta chain) came from a study of OX40 agonist ivuxolimab in advanced cancers. As for the study in general: Among those enrolled, mean age was 60 years (range about 23 to 80) and about 81% were male. General study points: With doses of 0.1 to 3.0 mg/kg, CD4+ and CD8+ blood T cells had undergone clonal expansion by week 6. Among T cells, CD8+ cells averaged more expanded clones than CD4+ cells. Patients who responded partially at 0.1-3.0 mg/kg showed clonal expansion ranking among the lowest.

Some clones are missing from TCRdb's copy, which holds only in-frame ones; the method was immunoSEQ multiplex PCR. The data show about 54,000 clones, roughly 90% seen once. Germline V gene sequence: CDR1 MNHEY, CDR2 SMNVEV (reference sequence). This CDR3 is built from 14 residues. Deletions cut 6 bases from V and 6 bases from J, with 15 bases between. Turning to this clone: Its cognate antigen is unknown.

The chain couples TRBV27 to TRBJ1-5; perhaps TRBD1 as D (5 bases). The sequence was obtained from an adult with an advanced solid tumor such as melanoma, head and neck, liver or kidney cancer. Sequenced material: CD4+ or CD8+ T cells sorted from blood, taken in a trial of the OX40 agonist ivuxolimab. The CDR3 nucleotides are TGTGCCAGCAGCTCCGGGGCAGGCAGTCAGCCCCAGCATTTT. It codes for CASSSGAGSQPQHF.